This T cell receptor (beta chain) came from a study of neurological immune-mediated disorders. Study conclusions and caveats: Clinical features showed no association with the multiple sclerosis repertoire cluster, and MRI features showed none either.

The CDR3 is made up of 15 amino acids. V was trimmed by 1 base and J by 3 bases, leaving 12 bases between them. CDR1 DFQATT and CDR2 SNEGSKA come from the germline V gene (reference sequence). Notes on this clonotype: Its matching antigen is unknown.

Source material was 2 million unsorted PBMCs, stored at -80 °C in RNAlater. TCRdb itself ran the 5' RACE reads through MiXCR, one entry per CDR3 protein. The repertoire holds around 69,000 distinct CDR3 sequences, 3.5% to 5% seen once, with under 7.5% in the top ten. The rearrangement uses TRBV20-1 and TRBJ1-4; D call uncertain. Sequencing was done on a sample of PBMCs. The sequence was obtained from a man aged 25 to 45 with multiple sclerosis. In nucleotides, the CDR3 is TGCAGTGCTAGAGCCCCATTGGGCTCTAATGAAAAACTGTTTTTT. This codes for CSARAPLGSNEKLFF.